A selection of T cell receptor beta chains follows, all from one sample in a study of blood T cell repertoires in COVID-19. Clones were sequenced by immunoSEQ multiplex PCR, and TCRdb holds only the in-frame ones, with some missing. Of roughly 70,000 clones listed, 80% to 85% were seen once; the top ten hold 4.5%. The specimen was peripheral blood. The receptors originated from a woman aged 60-75 years with acute or convalescent COVID-19. Each CDR3 is given with its conserved first and last residue. Each record gives: V gene, J gene, D gene, clone size, CDR3 DNA, CDR3 protein. A D gene is named only where the DNA matches it firmly. Clone size is shown for a subset of rows, as once, few, many or a class of expanded clone.

TRBV4-1	TRBJ1-1	TRBD1	NA	TGCGCCAGCAGCCTAGGGGGACAGATGAACACTGAAGCTTTCTTT	CASSLGGQMNTEAFF
TRBV19	TRBJ2-1	TRBD2	once	TGTGCCAGTAGTCCGACTAGCGGGGGTTACTACAATGAGCAGTTCTTC	CASSPTSGGYYNEQFF
TRBV6-6	TRBJ2-1	NA	few	TGTGCCAGCAGTTACTTGTATAGCCGCGAGCAGTTCTTC	CASSYLYSREQFF
TRBV24-1	TRBJ2-5	TRBD1	NA	TGTGCCACCAGTGATTCGGGACAGTTCCAAGAGACCCAGTACTTC	CATSDSGQFQETQYF
TRBV9	TRBJ2-1	TRBD2	NA	TGTGCCAGCAGCCTCAGCGGGGGGGCTTGGAATGAGCAGTTCTTC	CASSLSGGAWNEQFF
TRBV18	TRBJ1-1	NA	NA	TGTGCCAGCTCACCCGGACAGAAGAACACTGAAGCTTTCTTT	CASSPGQKNTEAFF
TRBV19	TRBJ1-5	NA	few	TGTGCCAGCTCGACAGGTTCGAGACAGCCCCAGCATTTT	CASSTGSRQPQHF
TRBV5-8	TRBJ2-3	TRBD1	NA	TGTGCCAGCAGCCCTGGACAGGGGGCAGATACGCAGTATTTT	CASSPGQGADTQYF
TRBV11-2	TRBJ2-3	TRBD2	once	TGTGCCAGCAGCTTAAGAGAGCGGGGACTCACAGATACGCAGTATTTT	CASSLRERGLTDTQYF
TRBV5-1	TRBJ1-3	TRBD1	NA	TGCGCCAGCAGCTTGGGTGGGACAGGGACTGGAAACACCATATATTTT	CASSLGGTGTGNTIYF
TRBV5-6	TRBJ2-1	TRBD1	NA	TGTGCCAGCAGCCTATTGCTGACAGGGAGCTCCTACAATGAGCAGTTCTTC	CASSLLLTGSSYNEQFF
TRBV27	TRBJ1-2	TRBD1	once	TGTGCCAGCAGGCCCACAGGGGTCTATGGCTACACCTTC	CASRPTGVYGYTF
TRBV6-5	TRBJ2-7	TRBD1	NA	TGTGCCAGCGGCGACAGGGGGGTTCAAGAGCAGTACTTC	CASGDRGVQEQYF
TRBV6-1	TRBJ1-5	TRBD1	NA	TGTGCCAGCAGTGAATCCGGAAGGGGGCTTCAGCCCCAGCATTTT	CASSESGRGLQPQHF
TRBV11-2	TRBJ1-1	NA	NA	TGTGCCAGCAGCTTAGTAGTATTTGACACTGAAGCTTTCTTT	CASSLVVFDTEAFF
TRBV6-5	TRBJ2-3	TRBD2	NA	TGTGCCAGCAGGACGGGGGGGCCGGGAGATACGCAGTATTTT	CASRTGGPGDTQYF
TRBV7-2	TRBJ2-3	TRBD2	NA	TGTGCCAGCAGCGTTAGCGGGTCCTACACAGATACGCAGTATTTT	CASSVSGSYTDTQYF
TRBV30	TRBJ1-6	TRBD1	few	TGTGCCTGGAGCCCTGGACAGGGGGCTAATTCACCCCTCCACTTT	CAWSPGQGANSPLHF
TRBV30	TRBJ1-6	NA	NA	TGTGCCCACGCCACATTGTATAATTCACCCCTCTACTTT	CAHATLYNSPLYF
TRBV30	TRBJ1-2	NA	NA	TGTGCCTGGGAAGCCTTAAACTATGGCTACACCTTC	CAWEALNYGYTF
TRBV18	TRBJ2-6	TRBD2	NA	TGTGCCAGCTCACCAAGGGTAGCGGGGGCCAACTCTGGGGCCAACGTCCTGACTTTC	CASSPRVAGANSGANVLTF
TRBV7-8	TRBJ2-7	TRBD1	NA	TGTGCCAGCAGCTCAACAGGGGGCTGGGAGCAGTACTTC	CASSSTGGWEQYF
TRBV6-6	TRBJ2-7	NA	NA	TGTGCCAGCAGTCCCTTCCGGAACAGTGTGCGATTCTCCTACGAGCAGTACTTC	CASSPFRNSVRFSYEQYF
TRBV3-1/TRBV3-2	TRBJ2-7	NA	NA	TGTGCCAGCACTACGACGGGGGACGAGCAGTACTTC	CASTTTGDEQYF
TRBV19	TRBJ1-1	NA	NA	TGTGCCAGTAGTCTCTCGGCGGGCCGGGTAGAAGCTTTCTTT	CASSLSAGRVEAFF
TRBV5-1	TRBJ2-1	NA	NA	TGCGCCAGCAGCTTGGGTGCAGAAACGATTCGACTCGGGTTCTTC	CASSLGAETIRLGFF
TRBV3-1/TRBV3-2	TRBJ1-1	NA	few	TGTGCCAGCAGCCCCTGGGTAGGGGCGAACACTGAAGCTTTCTTT	CASSPWVGANTEAFF
TRBV5-1	TRBJ1-1	TRBD1	medium-sized	TGCGCCAGCAGCCAGGGACAGGAAATGAACACTGAAGCTTTCTTT	CASSQGQEMNTEAFF
TRBV14	TRBJ1-1	NA	few	TGTGCCAGCAGCCAAGACTCAGGCACTGAAGCTTTCTTT	CASSQDSGTEAFF
TRBV9	TRBJ2-7	TRBD1	NA	TGTGCCAGCAGCCCGAACCCACACAGGGGCGAGCAGTACTTC	CASSPNPHRGEQYF
TRBV27	TRBJ1-4	TRBD1	NA	TGTGCCAGCAGAATACGACAGGGATGGGATGAAAAACTGTTTTTT	CASRIRQGWDEKLFF
TRBV14	TRBJ1-1	TRBD1	NA	TGTGCCAGCAGCCAAGGGGACAGACCGCCTGAAGCTTTCTTT	CASSQGDRPPEAFF
TRBV6-5	TRBJ1-6	TRBD1	NA	TGTGCCAGCAGTTCAGGGGGTTATAATTCACCCCTCCACTTT	CASSSGGYNSPLHF
TRBV7-9	TRBJ1-1	TRBD1	NA	TGTGCCAGCAGCCCCCCATCCAGGGGGCGGGCTGAAGCTTTCTTT	CASSPPSRGRAEAFF
TRBV21-1	TRBJ2-2	NA	NA	TGTGCCAGCAGCAAAAAACTATCCCCCCACACCGGGGAGCTGTTTTTT	CASSKKLSPHTGELFF
TRBV12-3/TRBV12-4	TRBJ2-4	NA	NA	TGTGCCAGCGCGACGGGGAAAAACATTCAGTACTTC	CASATGKNIQYF
TRBV18	TRBJ2-5	NA	once	TGTGCCAGCTCACCTCCAGGGGAAGAGACCCAGTACTTC	CASSPPGEETQYF
TRBV9	TRBJ2-7	TRBD1	NA	TGTGCCAGCAGTATGGGACAGAACTCCTACGAGCAGTACTTC	CASSMGQNSYEQYF
TRBV9	TRBJ1-3	NA	few	TGTGCCAGCAGCGTATTCGGGGAAGGAAACACCATATATTTT	CASSVFGEGNTIYF
TRBV29-1	TRBJ2-1	TRBD2	NA	TGCAGCGTAGCCGGGACTAGCGGGGGGGCCCGGGAGCAGTTCTTC	CSVAGTSGGAREQFF
TRBV10-3	TRBJ1-1	TRBD1	NA	TGTGCCATCACCAAGACAGGGGACACTGAAGCTTTCTTT	CAITKTGDTEAFF
TRBV18	TRBJ2-5	NA	NA	TGTGCCAGCTCACCGAGTAAAGGGGAAGAGACCCAGTACTTC	CASSPSKGEETQYF
TRBV11-2	TRBJ2-3	TRBD2	few	TGTGCCAGCAGCCCTGGACTAGCGCGGACCCCTACGCAGTATTTT	CASSPGLARTPTQYF
TRBV25-1	TRBJ2-7	NA	NA	TGTGCCAGCAGTTGGAGCGTCGAGTACGAGCAGTACTTC	CASSWSVEYEQYF
TRBV20-1	TRBJ2-2	TRBD1	NA	TGCAGTGCTAGTCGGGGGACAGGGGAAGGGATCACCGGGGAGCTGTTTTTT	CSASRGTGEGITGELFF
TRBV10-3	TRBJ1-1	NA	NA	TGTGCCATCAGTGAGAGGGGGGGTTCCGCTGAAGCTTTCTTT	CAISERGGSAEAFF
TRBV7-9	TRBJ1-1	NA	NA	TGTGCCAGCAGCTCGGGGGTCATGAACACTGAAGCTTTCTTT	CASSSGVMNTEAFF
TRBV5-1	TRBJ2-7	TRBD2	NA	TGCGCCAGCAGTAGCGGGGGGGCCCACGAGCAGTACTTC	CASSSGGAHEQYF
TRBV9	TRBJ2-2	TRBD1	NA	TGTGCCAGCAGCCAAGACAGGGGAGTGGGAACCGGGGAGCTGTTTTTT	CASSQDRGVGTGELFF
TRBV5-6	TRBJ2-1	NA	NA	TGTGCCAGCAGCTTGGGATGGGCCGCCGAAAGCAATGAGCAGTTCTTC	CASSLGWAAESNEQFF
TRBV15	TRBJ2-7	NA	few	TGTGCCACCAGCTCCTTTCAGGGTTCGCCCTACGAGCAGTACTTC	CATSSFQGSPYEQYF
TRBV11-2	TRBJ2-3	TRBD2	NA	TGTGCCAGCAGCTTAGAGCCTAGCGGTACGCAGTATTTT	CASSLEPSGTQYF
TRBV5-6	TRBJ1-3	NA	NA	TGTGCCAGCAGCGGCGGGGGGATGGGACCAAACACCATATATTTT	CASSGGGMGPNTIYF
TRBV29-1	TRBJ1-1	NA	NA	TGCAGCGTTGAGGGGTCAGGGGCTTCGAACACTGAAGCTTTCTTT	CSVEGSGASNTEAFF
TRBV2	TRBJ1-4	NA	NA	TGTGCCAGCAGTGAAGCGGGAGTTGCTAATGAAAAACTGTTTTTT	CASSEAGVANEKLFF
TRBV5-1	TRBJ2-3	NA	NA	TGCGCCAGCTCCGAAGGACAGACCACAGATACGCAGTATTTT	CASSEGQTTDTQYF
TRBV30	TRBJ2-3	TRBD2	few	TGTGCCTGGACTTCATCCCGGACTAGCGGCATCACAGATACGCAGTATTTT	CAWTSSRTSGITDTQYF